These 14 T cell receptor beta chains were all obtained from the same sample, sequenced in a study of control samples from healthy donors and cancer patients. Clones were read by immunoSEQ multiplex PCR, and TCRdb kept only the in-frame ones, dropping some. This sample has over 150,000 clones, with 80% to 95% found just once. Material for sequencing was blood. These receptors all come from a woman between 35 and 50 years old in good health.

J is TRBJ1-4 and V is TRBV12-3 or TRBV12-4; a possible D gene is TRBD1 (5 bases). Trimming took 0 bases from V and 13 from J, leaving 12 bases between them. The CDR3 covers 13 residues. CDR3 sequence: CASSLAGRGLLFF. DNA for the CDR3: TGTGCCAGCAGTTTAGCGGGGAGGGGTTTACTGTTTTTT.

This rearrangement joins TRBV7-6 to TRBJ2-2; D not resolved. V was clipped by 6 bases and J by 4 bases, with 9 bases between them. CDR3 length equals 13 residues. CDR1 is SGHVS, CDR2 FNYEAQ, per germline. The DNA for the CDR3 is TGTGCCAGCAGTCAGATGGGCACCGGGGAGCTGTTTTTT. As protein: CASSQMGTGELFF.

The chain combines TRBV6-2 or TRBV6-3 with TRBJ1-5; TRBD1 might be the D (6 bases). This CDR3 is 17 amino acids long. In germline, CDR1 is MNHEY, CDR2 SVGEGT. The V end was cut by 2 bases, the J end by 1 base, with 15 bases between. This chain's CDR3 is CASSYPQGRGSNQPQHF. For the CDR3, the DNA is TGTGCCAGCAGTTACCCTCAAGGGAGGGGGAGCAATCAGCCCCAGCATTTT.

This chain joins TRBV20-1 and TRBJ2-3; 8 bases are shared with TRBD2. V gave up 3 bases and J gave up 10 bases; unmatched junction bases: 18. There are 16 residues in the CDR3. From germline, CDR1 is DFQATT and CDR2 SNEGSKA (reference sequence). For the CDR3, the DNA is TGCAGTGCTAGTGACCCTCGCGGGGGGCCTGGCGGTGCGCAGTATTTT. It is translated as CSASDPRGGPGGAQYF.

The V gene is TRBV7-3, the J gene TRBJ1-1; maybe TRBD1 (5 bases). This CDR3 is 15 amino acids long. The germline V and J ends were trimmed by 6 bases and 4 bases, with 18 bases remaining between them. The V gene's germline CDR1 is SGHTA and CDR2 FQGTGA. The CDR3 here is CASSPTSTEGTEAFF. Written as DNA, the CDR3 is TGTGCCAGCAGTCCAACATCGACAGAGGGCACTGAAGCTTTCTTT.

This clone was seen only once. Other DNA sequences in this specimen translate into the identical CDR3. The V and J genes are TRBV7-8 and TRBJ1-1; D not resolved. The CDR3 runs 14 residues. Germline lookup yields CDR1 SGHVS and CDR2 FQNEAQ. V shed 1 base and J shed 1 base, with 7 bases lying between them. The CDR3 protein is CASSLVGGNTEAFF. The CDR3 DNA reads TGTGCCAGCAGCTTAGTGGGTGGGAACACTGAAGCTTTCTTT. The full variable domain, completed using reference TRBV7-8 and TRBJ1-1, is GAGVSQSPRYKVAKRGQDVALRCDPISGHVSLFWYQQALGQGPEFLTYFQNEAQLDKSGLPSDRFFAERPEGSVSTLKIQRTQQEDSAVYLCASSLVGGNTEAFFGQGTRLTVV.

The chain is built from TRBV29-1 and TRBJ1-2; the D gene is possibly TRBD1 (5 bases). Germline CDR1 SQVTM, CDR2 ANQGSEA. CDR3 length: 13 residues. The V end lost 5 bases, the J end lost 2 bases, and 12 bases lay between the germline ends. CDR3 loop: CSVFTRDNYGYTF. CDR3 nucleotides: TGCAGCGTTTTCACTCGGGACAACTATGGCTACACCTTC.

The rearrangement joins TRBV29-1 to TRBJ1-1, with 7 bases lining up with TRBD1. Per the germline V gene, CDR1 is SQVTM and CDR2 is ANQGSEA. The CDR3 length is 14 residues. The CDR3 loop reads CSLRETGMDTEAFF. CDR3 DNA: TGCAGTCTGCGGGAGACAGGGATGGACACTGAAGCTTTCTTT.

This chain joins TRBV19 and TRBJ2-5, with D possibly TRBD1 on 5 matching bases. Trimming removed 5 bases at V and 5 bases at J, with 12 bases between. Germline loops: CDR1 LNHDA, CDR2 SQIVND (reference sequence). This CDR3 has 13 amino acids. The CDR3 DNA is TGTGCCAGTAGTGGGGCAGCGCTTGAGACCCAGTACTTC. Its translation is CASSGAALETQYF.

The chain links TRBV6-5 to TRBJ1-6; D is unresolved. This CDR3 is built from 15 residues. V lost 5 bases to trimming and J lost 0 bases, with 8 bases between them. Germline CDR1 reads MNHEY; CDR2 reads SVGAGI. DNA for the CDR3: TGTGCCAGCAGTCAACAGAGCTCCTATAATTCACCCCTCCACTTT. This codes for CASSQQSSYNSPLHF.

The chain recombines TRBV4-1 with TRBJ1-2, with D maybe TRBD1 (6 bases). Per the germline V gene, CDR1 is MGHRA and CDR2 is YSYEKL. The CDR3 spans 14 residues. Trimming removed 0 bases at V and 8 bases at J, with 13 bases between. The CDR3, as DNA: TGCGCCAGCAGCCAAGAGTGGACAGCGGAAGGCTACACCTTC. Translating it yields CASSQEWTAEGYTF.

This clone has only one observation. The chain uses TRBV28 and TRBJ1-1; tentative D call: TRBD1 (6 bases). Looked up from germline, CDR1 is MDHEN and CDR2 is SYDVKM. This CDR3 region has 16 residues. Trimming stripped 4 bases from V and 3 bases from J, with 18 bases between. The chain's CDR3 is CASSSLFDRLDTEAFF. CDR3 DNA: TGTGCCAGCAGTTCCCTTTTTGACAGGCTAGACACTGAAGCTTTCTTT.

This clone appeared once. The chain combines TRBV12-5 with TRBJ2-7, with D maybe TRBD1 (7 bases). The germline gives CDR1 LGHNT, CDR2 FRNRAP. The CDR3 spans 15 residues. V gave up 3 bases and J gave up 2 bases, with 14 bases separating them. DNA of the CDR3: TGTGCTAGTGGTTTCCCAGGGGGGACACCCTACGAGCAGTACTTC. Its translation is CASGFPGGTPYEQYF.

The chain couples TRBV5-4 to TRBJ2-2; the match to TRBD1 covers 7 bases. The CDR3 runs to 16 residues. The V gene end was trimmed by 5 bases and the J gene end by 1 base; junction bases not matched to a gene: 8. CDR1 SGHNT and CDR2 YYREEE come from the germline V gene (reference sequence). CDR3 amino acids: CASRPGTAGNTGELFF. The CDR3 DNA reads TGTGCCAGCAGACCAGGGACAGCTGGGAACACCGGGGAGCTGTTTTTT.